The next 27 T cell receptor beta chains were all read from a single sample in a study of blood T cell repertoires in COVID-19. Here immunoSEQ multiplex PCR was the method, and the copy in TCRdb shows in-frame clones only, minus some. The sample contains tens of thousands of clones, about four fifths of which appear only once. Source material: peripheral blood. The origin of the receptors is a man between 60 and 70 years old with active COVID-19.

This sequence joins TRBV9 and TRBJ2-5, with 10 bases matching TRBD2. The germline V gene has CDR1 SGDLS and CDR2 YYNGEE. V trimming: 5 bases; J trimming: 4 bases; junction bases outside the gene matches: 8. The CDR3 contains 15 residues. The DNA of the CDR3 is TGTGCCAGCAGTGGGCTAGCGGGAGCCCCAGAGACCCAGTACTTC. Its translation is CASSGLAGAPETQYF. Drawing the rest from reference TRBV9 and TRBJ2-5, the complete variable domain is DSGVTQTPKHLITATGQRVTLRCSPRSGDLSVYWYQQSLDQGLQFLIQYYNGEERAKGNILERFSAQQFPDLHSELNLSSLELGDSALYFCASSGLAGAPETQYFGPGTRLLVL.

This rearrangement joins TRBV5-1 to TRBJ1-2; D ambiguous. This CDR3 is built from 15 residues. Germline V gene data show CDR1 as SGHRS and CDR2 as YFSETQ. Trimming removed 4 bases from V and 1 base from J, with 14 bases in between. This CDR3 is CASSPTATHNYGYTF. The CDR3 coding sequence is TGCGCCAGCAGCCCTACAGCTACGCATAACTATGGCTACACCTTC.

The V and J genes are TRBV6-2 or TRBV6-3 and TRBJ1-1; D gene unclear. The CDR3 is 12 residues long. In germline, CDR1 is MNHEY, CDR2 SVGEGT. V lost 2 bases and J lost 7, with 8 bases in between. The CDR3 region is CASSYAQFEAFF. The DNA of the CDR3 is TGTGCCAGCAGTTACGCCCAGTTTGAAGCTTTCTTT.

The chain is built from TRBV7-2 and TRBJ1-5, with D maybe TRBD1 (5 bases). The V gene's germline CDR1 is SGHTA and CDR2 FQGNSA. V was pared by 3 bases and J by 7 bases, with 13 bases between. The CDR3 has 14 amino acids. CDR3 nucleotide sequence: TGTGCCAGCAGCTTTAGGCAGGGAGGGCAGCCCCAGCATTTT. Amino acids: CASSFRQGGQPQHF.

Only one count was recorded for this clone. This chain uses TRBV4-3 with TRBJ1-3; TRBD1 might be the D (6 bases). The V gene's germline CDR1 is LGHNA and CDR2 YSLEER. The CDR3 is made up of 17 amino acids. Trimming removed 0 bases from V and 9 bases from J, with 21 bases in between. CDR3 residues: CASSQESTGRSLATIYF. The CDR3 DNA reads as TGCGCCAGCAGCCAAGAGTCTACAGGGCGCTCCTTAGCCACCATATATTTT.

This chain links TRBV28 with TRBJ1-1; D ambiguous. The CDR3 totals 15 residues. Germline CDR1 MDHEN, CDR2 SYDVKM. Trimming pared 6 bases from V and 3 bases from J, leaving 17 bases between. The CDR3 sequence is CASRDLQDIDTEAFF. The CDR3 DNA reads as TGTGCCAGCAGGGATCTCCAGGATATTGACACTGAAGCTTTCTTT.

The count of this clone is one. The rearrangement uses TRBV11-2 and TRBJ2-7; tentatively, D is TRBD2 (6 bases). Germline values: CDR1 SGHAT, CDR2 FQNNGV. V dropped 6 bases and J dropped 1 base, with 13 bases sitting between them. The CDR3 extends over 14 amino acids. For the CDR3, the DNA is TGTGCCAGCAGTCGGACTACCACATCCTACGAGCAGTACTTC. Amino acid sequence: CASSRTTTSYEQYF.

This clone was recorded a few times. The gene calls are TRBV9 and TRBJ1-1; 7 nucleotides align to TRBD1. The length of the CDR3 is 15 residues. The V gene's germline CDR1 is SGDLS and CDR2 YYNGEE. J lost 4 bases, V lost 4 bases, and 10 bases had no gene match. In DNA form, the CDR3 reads TGTGCCAGCAGCCCTGGGGACAGAGGATCCACTGAAGCTTTCTTT. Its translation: CASSPGDRGSTEAFF.

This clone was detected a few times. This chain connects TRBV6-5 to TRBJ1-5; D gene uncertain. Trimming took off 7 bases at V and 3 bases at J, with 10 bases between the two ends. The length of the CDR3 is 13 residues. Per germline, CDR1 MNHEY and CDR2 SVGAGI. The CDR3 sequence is CASTPGFNQPQHF. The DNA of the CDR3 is TGTGCCAGCACGCCGGGGTTCAATCAGCCCCAGCATTTT.

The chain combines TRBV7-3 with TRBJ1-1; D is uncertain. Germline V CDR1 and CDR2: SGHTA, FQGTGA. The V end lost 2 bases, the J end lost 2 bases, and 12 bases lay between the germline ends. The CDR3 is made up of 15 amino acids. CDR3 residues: CASSLVVVANTEAFF. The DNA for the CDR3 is TGTGCCAGCAGCTTAGTTGTGGTAGCAAACACTGAAGCTTTCTTT.

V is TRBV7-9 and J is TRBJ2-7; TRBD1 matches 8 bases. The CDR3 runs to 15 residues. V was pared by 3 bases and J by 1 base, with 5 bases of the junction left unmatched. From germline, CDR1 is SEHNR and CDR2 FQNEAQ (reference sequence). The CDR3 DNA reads TGTGCCAGCAGCTTTATGACAGGGGTTTCCTACGAGCAGTACTTC. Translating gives CASSFMTGVSYEQYF.

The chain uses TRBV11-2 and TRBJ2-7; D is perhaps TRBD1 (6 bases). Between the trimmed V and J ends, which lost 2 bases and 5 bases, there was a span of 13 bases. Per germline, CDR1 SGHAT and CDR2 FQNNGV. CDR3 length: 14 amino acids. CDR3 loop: CASSLQGGRDEQYF. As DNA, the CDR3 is TGTGCCAGCAGCTTACAAGGGGGTAGGGACGAGCAGTACTTC.

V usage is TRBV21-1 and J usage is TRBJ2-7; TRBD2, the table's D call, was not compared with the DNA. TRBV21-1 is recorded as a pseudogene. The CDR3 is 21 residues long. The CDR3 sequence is CASSPYLLTSGGANKAYEQYF. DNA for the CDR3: TGTGCCAGCAGCCCATACTTGCTGACTAGCGGGGGTGCAAATAAAGCCTACGAGCAGTACTTC.

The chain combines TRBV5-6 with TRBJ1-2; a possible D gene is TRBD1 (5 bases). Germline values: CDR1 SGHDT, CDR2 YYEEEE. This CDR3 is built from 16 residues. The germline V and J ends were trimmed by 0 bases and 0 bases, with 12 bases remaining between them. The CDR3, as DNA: TGTGCCAGCAGCTTGGATCCCAGGGCTTCTAACTATGGCTACACCTTC. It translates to CASSLDPRASNYGYTF.

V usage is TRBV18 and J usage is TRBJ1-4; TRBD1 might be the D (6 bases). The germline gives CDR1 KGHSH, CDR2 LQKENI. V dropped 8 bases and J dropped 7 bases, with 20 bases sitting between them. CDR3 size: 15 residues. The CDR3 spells CASRGGAAHLEKLFF. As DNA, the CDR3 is TGTGCCAGCAGGGGGGGGGCGGCCCACCTTGAAAAACTGTTTTTT.

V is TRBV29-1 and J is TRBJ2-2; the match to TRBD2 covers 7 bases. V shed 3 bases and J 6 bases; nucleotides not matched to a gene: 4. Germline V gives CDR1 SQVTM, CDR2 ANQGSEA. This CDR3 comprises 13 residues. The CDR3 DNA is TGCAGCGTTGACGGGGGGAGGGCCGGGGAGCTGTTTTTT. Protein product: CSVDGGRAGELFF.

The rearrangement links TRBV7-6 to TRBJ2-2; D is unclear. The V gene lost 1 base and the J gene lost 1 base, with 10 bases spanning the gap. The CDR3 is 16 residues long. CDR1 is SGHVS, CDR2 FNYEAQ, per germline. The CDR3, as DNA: TGTGCCAGCAGCTTAGAGTGGCAGGAGAACACCGGGGAGCTGTTTTTT. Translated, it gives CASSLEWQENTGELFF.

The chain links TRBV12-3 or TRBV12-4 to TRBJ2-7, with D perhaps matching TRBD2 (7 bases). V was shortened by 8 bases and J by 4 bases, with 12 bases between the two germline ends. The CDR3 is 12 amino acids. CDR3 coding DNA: TGTGCCAGCCGAGAGGGGGGGTACGAGCAGTACTTC. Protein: CASREGGYEQYF.

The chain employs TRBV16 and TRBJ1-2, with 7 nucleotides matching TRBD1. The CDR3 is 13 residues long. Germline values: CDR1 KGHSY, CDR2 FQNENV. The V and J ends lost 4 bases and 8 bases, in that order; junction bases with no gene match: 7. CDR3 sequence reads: CASSLDRARGYTF. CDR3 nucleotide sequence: TGTGCCAGCAGCCTAGACAGGGCGAGAGGCTACACCTTC.

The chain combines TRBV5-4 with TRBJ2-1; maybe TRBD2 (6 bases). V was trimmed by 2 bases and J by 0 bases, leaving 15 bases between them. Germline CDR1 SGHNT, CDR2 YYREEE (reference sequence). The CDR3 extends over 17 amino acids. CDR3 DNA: TGTGCCAGCAGCTTTGTAGCGGTTGTTAGCTCCTACAATGAGCAGTTCTTC. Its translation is CASSFVAVVSSYNEQFF. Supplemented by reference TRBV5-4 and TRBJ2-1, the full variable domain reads ETGVTQSPTHLIKTRGQQVTLRCSSQSGHNTVSWYQQALGQGPQFIFQYYREEENGRGNFPPRFSGLQFPNYSSELNVNALELDDSALYLCASSFVAVVSSYNEQFFGPGTRLTVL.

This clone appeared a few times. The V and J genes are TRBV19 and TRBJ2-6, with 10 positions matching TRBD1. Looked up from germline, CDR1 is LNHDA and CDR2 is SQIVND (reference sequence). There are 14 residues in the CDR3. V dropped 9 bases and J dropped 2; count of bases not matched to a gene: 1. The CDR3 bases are TGTGCCAGCGGGACAGGGGCTGGGGCCAACGTCCTGACTTTC. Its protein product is CASGTGAGANVLTF.

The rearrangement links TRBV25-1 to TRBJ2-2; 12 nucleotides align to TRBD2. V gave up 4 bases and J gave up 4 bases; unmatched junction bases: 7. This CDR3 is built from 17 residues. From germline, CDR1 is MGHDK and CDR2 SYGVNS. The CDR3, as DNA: TGTGCCAGCAGTGTGTATCTAGCGGGAGGGATCACCGGGGAGCTGTTTTTT. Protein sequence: CASSVYLAGGITGELFF. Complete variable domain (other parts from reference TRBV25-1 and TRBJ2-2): EADIYQTPRYLVIGTGKKITLECSQTMGHDKMYWYQQDPGMELHLIHYSYGVNSTEKGDLSSESTVSRIRTEHFPLTLESARPSHTSQYLCASSVYLAGGITGELFFGEGSRLTVL.

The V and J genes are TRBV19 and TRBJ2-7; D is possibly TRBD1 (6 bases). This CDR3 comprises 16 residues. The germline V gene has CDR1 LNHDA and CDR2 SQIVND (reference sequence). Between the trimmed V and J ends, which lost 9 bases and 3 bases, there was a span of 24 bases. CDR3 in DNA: TGTGCCAGCCTAGGTTGGGCAGGGGCCGATATCTACGAGCAGTACTTC. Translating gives CASLGWAGADIYEQYF.

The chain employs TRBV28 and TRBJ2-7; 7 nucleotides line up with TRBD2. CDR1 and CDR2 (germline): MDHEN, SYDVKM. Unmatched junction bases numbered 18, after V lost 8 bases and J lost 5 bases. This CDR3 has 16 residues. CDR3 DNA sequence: TGTGCCAGCCGCGACGGGCTAGCGGAAGGAAGGGACGAGCAGTACTTC. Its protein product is CASRDGLAEGRDEQYF.

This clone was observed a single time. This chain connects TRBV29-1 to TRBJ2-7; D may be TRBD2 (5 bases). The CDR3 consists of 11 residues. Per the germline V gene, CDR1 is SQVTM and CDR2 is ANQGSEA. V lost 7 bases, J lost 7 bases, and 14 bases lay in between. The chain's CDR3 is CSAGEMREQYF. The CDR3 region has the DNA TGCAGCGCCGGGGAGATGAGAGAGCAGTACTTC.

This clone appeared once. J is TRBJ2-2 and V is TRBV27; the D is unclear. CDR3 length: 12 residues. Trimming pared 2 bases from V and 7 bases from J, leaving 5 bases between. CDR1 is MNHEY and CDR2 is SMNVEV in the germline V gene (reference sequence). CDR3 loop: CASSLTGGELFF. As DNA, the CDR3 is TGTGCCAGCAGTTTAACCGGCGGGGAGCTGTTTTTT.

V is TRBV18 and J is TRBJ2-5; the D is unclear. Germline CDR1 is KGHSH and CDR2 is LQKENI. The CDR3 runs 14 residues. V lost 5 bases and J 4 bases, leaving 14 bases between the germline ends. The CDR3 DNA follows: TGTGCCAGCTCAATAGCTCGCAGTGGAGAGACCCAGTACTTC. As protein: CASSIARSGETQYF.